One TCR beta chain is described in this entry. CDR1 SGDLS and CDR2 YYNGEE come from the germline V gene. The CDR3 contains 15 residues. J gave up 1 base and V 2 bases, and 6 bases lay outside the gene matches. This entry comes from a study of blood T cell repertoires in COVID-19. Repertoires were generated with immunoSEQ multiplex PCR, while TCRdb's copy carries only in-frame clones and drops some. This table holds about 180,000 clones, approximately 84% found once. The clonotype was recovered from a woman in her forties or fifties with COVID-19, enrolled during active disease. The chain has TRBV9 and TRBJ2-7; the match to TRBD2 covers 7 bases. Sequencing was carried out using peripheral blood. The CDR3 reads CASSVEAGLSYEQYF. For the CDR3, the DNA is TGTGCCAGCAGCGTCGAAGCGGGGTTGTCCTACGAGCAGTACTTC. The variable domain in full, completed from reference TRBV9 and TRBJ2-7, reads DSGVTQTPKHLITATGQRVTLRCSPRSGDLSVYWYQQSLDQGLQFLIQYYNGEERAKGNILERFSAQQFPDLHSELNLSSLELGDSALYFCASSVEAGLSYEQYFGPGTRLTVT.